A single sample is the source of the 11 T cell receptor beta chains below, sequenced in a study of blood T cell repertoires in COVID-19. Only in-frame clones appear in the TCRdb table, and some are missing; sequencing was by immunoSEQ multiplex PCR. The data contain about 120,000 clones, 85% of them singletons. Sequencing input: peripheral blood. The source is an elderly man with acute or convalescent COVID-19.

The chain has TRBV27 and TRBJ2-1; 8 bases line up with TRBD1. The V and J ends lost 0 bases and 7 bases, in that order; junction bases with no gene match: 2. Germline V CDR1 and CDR2: MNHEY, SMNVEV (reference sequence). CDR3 size: 14 residues. CDR3 nucleotides: TGTGCCAGCAGTTTATCGGACAGGGAAAATGAGCAGTTCTTC. Translated, it gives CASSLSDRENEQFF.

This clone appeared a single time. V and J are TRBV10-2 and TRBJ2-3; 8 nucleotides match TRBD2. V dropped 1 base and J dropped 4; count of bases not matched to a gene: 7. This CDR3 is 16 amino acids long. The germline V gene encodes CDR1 WSHSY and CDR2 SAAADI. The CDR3 DNA sequence: TGCGCCAGCAGTGAGTGGAGTAGCGGGGACTCAGATACGCAGTATTTT. This translates into CASSEWSSGDSDTQYF.

The CDR3 protein is CASANVSPNTEAFF. For the CDR3, the DNA is TGTGCCAGCGCGAACGTGTCCCCGAACACTGAAGCTTTCTTT. V is TRBV6-6 and J is TRBJ1-1; D is unresolved. Trimming left V 8 bases short and J 1 base short, with 14 bases between. The CDR3 length is 14 residues. Germline CDR1 and CDR2: MNHNY and SVGAGI (reference sequence).

A single count supports this clone. The chain combines TRBV6-5 with TRBJ1-2, with D unresolved. CDR1 is MNHEY, CDR2 SVGAGI, per germline. This CDR3 is built from 15 residues. V lost 5 bases to trimming and J lost 0 bases, with 13 bases between them. CDR3 bases: TGTGCCAGCAGTAAAACAGAGGGTACTAACTATGGCTACACCTTC. Translating gives CASSKTEGTNYGYTF.

CDR3 coding DNA: TGTGCTTCGGAAAGGAAACAGGGGAACACCGGGGAGCTGTTTTTT. Residues: CASERKQGNTGELFF. V is TRBV19 and J is TRBJ2-2; D possibly corresponds to TRBD1 (6 bases). The CDR3 is made up of 15 amino acids. Germline-derived CDR1 and CDR2 are LNHDA and SQIVND (reference sequence).

The chain is built from TRBV7-9 and TRBJ2-2; no clear D gene. The CDR3 has 12 residues. Per germline, CDR1 SEHNR and CDR2 FQNEAQ (reference sequence). V dropped 5 bases and J dropped 2 bases, with 3 bases sitting between them. The CDR3: CASSLNTGELFF. In DNA form, the CDR3 reads TGTGCCAGCAGCCTTAACACCGGGGAGCTGTTTTTT.

This chain uses TRBV27 with TRBJ2-5; 7 nucleotides line up with TRBD1. The ends lost 5 bases at V and 4 bases at J; junction bases unmatched: 13. Per germline, CDR1 MNHEY and CDR2 SMNVEV (reference sequence). The CDR3 consists of 16 residues. The CDR3 here is CASSPRQGGGVETQYF. The CDR3 bases are TGTGCCAGCAGTCCCCGACAGGGCGGTGGTGTAGAGACCCAGTACTTC.

The chain is built from TRBV19 and TRBJ1-1; D is ambiguous. Trimming removed 7 bases at V and 3 bases at J, with 12 bases between. Germline-derived CDR1 and CDR2 are LNHDA and SQIVND (reference sequence). The CDR3 runs 13 residues. The CDR3 protein is CASMRRTHTEAFF. The CDR3 DNA follows: TGTGCCAGTATGCGGCGAACCCACACTGAAGCTTTCTTT. Complete variable domain (other parts from reference TRBV19 and TRBJ1-1): DGGITQSPKYLFRKEGQNVTLSCEQNLNHDAMYWYRQDPGQGLRLIYYSQIVNDFQKGDIAEGYSVSREKKESFPLTVTSAQKNPTAFYLCASMRRTHTEAFFGQGTRLTVV.

The chain joins TRBV18 to TRBJ1-5, with TRBD1 matching over 8 bases. This CDR3 contains 15 residues. V shed 3 bases, J shed 6 bases, and the junction held 7 bases outside the gene matches. Germline V gene lookup returns CDR1 KGHSH and CDR2 LQKENI. CDR3 coding DNA: TGTGCCAGCTCACCGGACAGGGTGAAGACTCAGCCCCAGCATTTT. Protein: CASSPDRVKTQPQHF.

The count of this clone is one. The J gene is TRBJ1-2, the V gene TRBV2; no definite D call. The CDR3 has 14 residues. The V end lost 0 bases, the J end lost 6 bases, and 11 bases lay between the germline ends. Germline loops: CDR1 SNHLY, CDR2 FYNNEI. The CDR3 loop is CASSEARAGNGYTF. The CDR3 nucleotides read TGTGCCAGCAGTGAAGCCCGGGCGGGGAATGGCTACACCTTC.

The J gene is TRBJ1-6, the V gene TRBV10-3; D perhaps matches TRBD1 (6 bases). V dropped 10 bases and J dropped 9 bases, with 16 bases sitting between them. Germline V CDR1 and CDR2: ENHRY, SYGVKD. The CDR3 has 13 amino acids. For the CDR3, the DNA is TGTGCCAGCCGGACAGAGGACGGTTCACCCCTCCACTTT. It encodes CASRTEDGSPLHF.